The rows below give T cell receptor beta chains drawn from one sample of a study of blood T cell repertoires in COVID-19. The method was immunoSEQ multiplex PCR; TCRdb's version includes in-frame clones alone and lacks a portion of them. The sample contains roughly 380,000 clones, around 87% of which appear only once. Sequenced sample: PBMCs or T cells enriched from blood (not recorded which). These receptors were obtained from a young man who had recovered from COVID-19. Both conserved end residues are trimmed from each CDR3.

V	J	CDR3
TRBV6-6	TRBJ2-7	AARKGAYEQY
TRBV18	TRBJ1-2	ASSTTANYGYT
TRBV6-5	TRBJ1-2	ASSYSGGYGYT
TRBV18	TRBJ1-4	ASSPPQTGENEKLF
TRBV10-1	TRBJ1-1	ASSNIGGEAF
TRBV12-3/TRBV12-4	TRBJ1-1	ASSFGEDTEAF
TRBV3-1/TRBV3-2	TRBJ1-1	ASSQAYTEAF
TRBV7-2	TRBJ1-4	ASSPLGGGVTNEKLF
TRBV5-1	TRBJ2-5	ASSDRDLTQKETQY
TRBV7-6	TRBJ2-1	ASSLAASGGLSSYNEQF
TRBV2	TRBJ2-2	ASSTGDNTGELF
TRBV19	TRBJ2-1	ATTTGLAGGWEQF
TRBV6-5	TRBJ2-5	ATWRGFQETQY
TRBV25-1	TRBJ1-2	ASLSRRERYT
TRBV9	TRBJ1-1	ASSVALHTEAF
TRBV4-1	TRBJ2-7	ASSQGYGTGGEQY
TRBV19	TRBJ1-3	ASSDPGSGNTIY
TRBV6-5	TRBJ1-1	ASSYGDGSRTTLR
TRBV4-1	TRBJ1-2	ASSQDRGLSYGYT
TRBV19	TRBJ1-4	ASSPDRVANEKLF
TRBV18	TRBJ1-1	ASSPPAGGMNTEAF
TRBV12-3/TRBV12-4	TRBJ2-7	ASSPGVYEQY
TRBV4-1	TRBJ1-1	ASSQLLIVSEAF
TRBV7-8	TRBJ1-5	ASSLGRNSNQPQH
TRBV30	TRBJ1-2	AWSAVGGVYGYT
TRBV3-1/TRBV3-2	TRBJ2-1	ASSQAGADNEQF
TRBV10-1	TRBJ1-4	ASTIKQGFYEKLF
TRBV4-2	TRBJ1-3	ASSQESRRQDTIY
TRBV4-2	TRBJ2-6	ASSQDWSTSKSLTLPGANVLT
TRBV3-1/TRBV3-2	TRBJ2-1	ASSVTGSGIVEQF
TRBV5-1	TRBJ2-6	ASSLVAASSGANVLT
TRBV12-5	TRBJ1-2	ASGFYGNYGYT
TRBV11-1	TRBJ1-2	ASSLRGTNYGYT
TRBV6-5	TRBJ1-2	ASRRSFNYGYT
TRBV4-2	TRBJ1-2	ASSQELLSNGDYGYT
TRBV7-2	TRBJ2-1	ASSFGNYNEQF
TRBV9	TRBJ2-2	ASSVDSWPGELF
TRBV12-5	TRBJ1-1	ASDLNGLNTEAF
TRBV19	TRBJ2-7	ASSHLRGQGLYEQY
TRBV18	TRBJ1-1	ASSPPPGGMNTEAF
TRBV30	TRBJ2-5	AWSVPQQGRTQY
TRBV5-6	TRBJ1-1	ASSLVTTMNTEAF
TRBV14	TRBJ1-2	ASSQGATAGYT
TRBV6-2/TRBV6-3	TRBJ2-7	ASSPRDRVSYEQY
TRBV7-9	TRBJ2-1	ASSLNSSHNEQF
TRBV6-5	TRBJ2-1	ASSYYGESRNEQF
TRBV30	TRBJ2-6	AWSVLRTGAGANVLT
TRBV10-3	TRBJ2-7	AISPGQQYEQY
TRBV12-3/TRBV12-4	TRBJ1-3	ASRQGENTIY
TRBV24-1	TRBJ1-1	ATSDLRGGNTEAF
TRBV7-9	TRBJ2-3	ASSLELAGATTQY